One sample yielded the 22 T cell receptor beta chains listed below, sequenced in a study of shared clonotypes between healthy human individuals. Only CD45RO-negative cells positively selected for CCR7 counted as naive CD8 cells, so terminally differentiated effector memory CD45RA+ cells were excluded. TCRdb keeps only in-frame clones here, not all; method: immunoSEQ multiplex PCR. The sample records about 2.1 million clones, around 95% being singletons. The sample taken for sequencing was naive CD8+ T cells from PBMCs. These receptors came from a man younger than 35 in good health. Some clones in this sample may be carry-over from other donors' samples.

The chain is built from TRBV19 and TRBJ1-1, with D possibly matching TRBD1 (6 bases). Germline CDR1 is LNHDA and CDR2 is SQIVND (reference sequence). Trimming removed 7 bases from V and 6 bases from J, with 9 bases in between. The CDR3 consists of 11 residues. CDR3 protein: CASTPGAEAFF. As DNA, the CDR3 is TGTGCCAGTACCCCAGGGGCTGAAGCTTTCTTT.

The rearrangement joins TRBV9 to TRBJ1-5, with unresolved D. Trimming cost V 1 base and J 0 bases, with 8 bases left between them. Per germline, CDR1 SGDLS and CDR2 YYNGEE. There are 15 residues in the CDR3. The CDR3 sequence: CASSVSGSSNQPQHF. In nucleotides, the CDR3 is TGTGCCAGCAGCGTATCAGGAAGTAGCAATCAGCCCCAGCATTTT.

The chain uses TRBV9 and TRBJ2-1; 11 bases line up with TRBD2. The germline V gene encodes CDR1 SGDLS and CDR2 YYNGEE. The CDR3 sequence is 20 residues long. The trim removed 3 bases at V and 1 base at J, leaving 15 bases unmatched. The CDR3 region is CASSAGFRTSGHKSYNEQFF. The DNA for the CDR3 is TGTGCCAGCAGCGCCGGGTTTCGGACTAGCGGGCATAAATCCTACAATGAGCAGTTCTTC. Using reference TRBV9 and TRBJ2-1 for the parts outside the CDR3, the full variable domain is DSGVTQTPKHLITATGQRVTLRCSPRSGDLSVYWYQQSLDQGLQFLIQYYNGEERAKGNILERFSAQQFPDLHSELNLSSLELGDSALYFCASSAGFRTSGHKSYNEQFFGPGTRLTVL.

This chain joins TRBV4-3 and TRBJ2-7; 8 bases align to TRBD2. V lost 3 bases to trimming and J lost 2 bases; unmatched junction nucleotides: 9. Per germline, CDR1 LGHNA and CDR2 YSLEER. The CDR3 extends over 16 amino acids. The CDR3 region is CASSHDAGTRPYEQYF. The CDR3 coding sequence is TGCGCCAGCAGCCATGACGCCGGGACTAGGCCCTACGAGCAGTACTTC.

The V and J genes are TRBV18 and TRBJ2-1; TRBD2 agrees at 7 bases. The CDR3 contains 16 residues. Germline CDR1 reads KGHSH; CDR2 reads LQKENI. V shed 3 bases and J 8 bases; nucleotides not matched to a gene: 13. The CDR3 DNA is TGTGCCAGCTCACCGGGAAGGGGAGGGCCGATTGATGAGCAGTTCTTC. Translating gives CASSPGRGGPIDEQFF.

This chain links TRBV2 with TRBJ2-2, with 7 bases matching TRBD1. The CDR3 spans 15 residues. Germline CDR1 reads SNHLY; CDR2 reads FYNNEI. V lost 6 bases to trimming and J lost 6 bases; unmatched junction nucleotides: 10. Here the CDR3 DNA reads TGTGCCAGCAGCACTGACAGGGCTATCGCCGGGGAGCTGTTTTTT. Translated, it gives CASSTDRAIAGELFF.

J is TRBJ2-7 and V is TRBV29-1; TRBD2 agrees at 7 bases. The CDR3 spans 13 residues. From germline, CDR1 is SQVTM and CDR2 ANQGSEA. The ends lost 5 bases at V and 0 bases at J; junction bases unmatched: 4. The CDR3 loop is CSVKAGDSYEQYF. The DNA for the CDR3 is TGCAGCGTTAAGGCGGGGGACTCCTACGAGCAGTACTTC.

The chain employs TRBV7-9 and TRBJ1-4; D not certain. There are 13 residues in the CDR3. Trimming cost V 6 bases and J 5 bases, with 10 bases left between them. In germline, CDR1 is SEHNR, CDR2 FQNEAQ (reference sequence). The CDR3 DNA sequence: TGTGCCAGCAGACGACCGGGAAATGAAAAACTGTTTTTT. This encodes CASRRPGNEKLFF.

The J gene is TRBJ2-5, the V gene TRBV7-8, with TRBD1 matching 9 bases. Germline V gene sequence: CDR1 SGHVS, CDR2 FQNEAQ. The CDR3 is 17 residues long. Trimming at V came to 3 bases and at J to 5 bases, leaving 13 bases not matched to a gene. The CDR3 sequence: CASSFPLTGGERETQYF. The CDR3 DNA reads as TGTGCCAGCAGCTTCCCGCTCACAGGGGGCGAGCGGGAGACCCAGTACTTC.

The genes are TRBV4-1 and TRBJ2-7; 7 bases align to TRBD1. There are 16 residues in the CDR3. Germline values: CDR1 MGHRA, CDR2 YSYEKL. V dropped 3 bases and J dropped 3; count of bases not matched to a gene: 11. CDR3 protein: CASSQEDRVGFYEQYF. CDR3 coding DNA: TGCGCCAGCAGCCAGGAAGACAGGGTGGGATTCTACGAGCAGTACTTC.

The chain carries TRBV5-4 and TRBJ2-5; D is unresolved. Trimming removed 4 bases from V and 4 bases from J, with 20 bases in between. The CDR3 is made up of 16 amino acids. Per germline, CDR1 SGHNT and CDR2 YYREEE (reference sequence). CDR3 loop: CASSQSDAFQRETQYF. The CDR3 DNA sequence: TGTGCCAGCAGCCAATCCGACGCCTTCCAAAGAGAGACCCAGTACTTC.

This sequence joins TRBV10-3 and TRBJ1-5; D not certain. The CDR3 is 15 amino acids. Trimming removed 10 bases at V and 1 base at J, with 17 bases between. Germline V CDR1 and CDR2: ENHRY, SYGVKD. CDR3 sequence reads: CATLVFDGSNQPQHF. For the CDR3, the DNA is TGTGCCACCCTGGTCTTCGACGGGAGCAATCAGCCCCAGCATTTT.

Notes on this clone: The sample has other DNA sequences that encode this CDR3 too. This rearrangement joins TRBV7-9 to TRBJ2-7; TRBD1 matches 8 bases. CDR1 is SEHNR and CDR2 is FQNEAQ in the germline V gene (reference sequence). V lost 5 bases and J lost 2; bases outside the gene matches: 5. The CDR3 sequence is 14 residues long. For the CDR3, the DNA is TGTGCCAGCAGCCCCCGGGACAGGACCTACGAGCAGTACTTC. This translates into CASSPRDRTYEQYF.

With regard to this clone: The sample holds other DNA sequences that translate to the same CDR3. This sequence joins TRBV27 and TRBJ2-1, with TRBD1 identical over 11 bases. Losses at the gene ends were 0 bases for V and 7 bases for J; bases not matched to a gene: 5. This CDR3 comprises 16 residues. Germline CDR1 reads MNHEY; CDR2 reads SMNVEV (reference sequence). As DNA, the CDR3 is TGTGCCAGCAGTTTATCCGCCGGGACAGGGGGGAATGAGCAGTTCTTC. Translated: CASSLSAGTGGNEQFF.

The chain joins TRBV28 to TRBJ1-4, with TRBD1 as a possible D gene (6 bases). Germline-derived CDR1 and CDR2 are MDHEN and SYDVKM. The CDR3 loop spans 15 amino acids. Trimming removed 8 bases at V and 4 bases at J, with 17 bases between. The CDR3 coding sequence is TGTGCCAGCGGCGCTGTAGGGGGAGGTAATGAAAAACTGTTTTTT. It is translated as CASGAVGGGNEKLFF.

This chain links TRBV28 with TRBJ2-2; D is possibly TRBD1 (5 bases). The CDR3 loop spans 12 amino acids. Germline CDR1 MDHEN, CDR2 SYDVKM. Trimming left V 11 bases short and J 6 bases short, with 13 bases between. CDR3 sequence (DNA): TGTGCCGCGCAGGGTTGGGCCGGGGAGCTGTTTTTT. Translating it yields CAAQGWAGELFF.

This chain connects TRBV10-3 to TRBJ2-7; 7 bases are shared with TRBD2. The CDR3 has 15 amino acids. Germline CDR1 and CDR2: ENHRY and SYGVKD. V gave up 0 bases and J gave up 6 bases; unmatched junction bases: 8. The CDR3 sequence: CAISESRSGKPEQYF. CDR3 nucleotides: TGTGCCATCAGTGAGTCAAGAAGCGGGAAGCCCGAGCAGTACTTC.

The rearrangement links TRBV18 to TRBJ2-7; D unclear. Per germline, CDR1 KGHSH and CDR2 LQKENI. This CDR3 has 15 residues. V was clipped by 0 bases and J by 0 bases, with 9 bases between them. The CDR3 sequence: CASSPPRSSSYEQYF. The CDR3 bases are TGTGCCAGCTCACCACCGCGGTCCTCCTCCTACGAGCAGTACTTC.

The CDR3 region has the DNA TGCGCCAGCAGCCGGGATCTCGGTGAAAAACTGTTTTTT. It codes for CASSRDLGEKLFF. The chain employs TRBV4-3 and TRBJ1-4; D is undetermined. Germline V gives CDR1 LGHNA, CDR2 YSLEER. Deletions cut 4 bases from V and 7 bases from J, with 10 bases between. The CDR3 totals 13 residues.

The chain combines TRBV4-1 with TRBJ2-3; 12 bases agree with TRBD2. The CDR3 loop spans 17 amino acids. V lost 3 bases, J lost 2 bases, and 6 bases stayed unmatched. Germline CDR1 MGHRA, CDR2 YSYEKL. CDR3: CASSHDRLAGDTDTQYF. The CDR3 DNA sequence: TGCGCCAGCAGCCACGATAGACTAGCGGGAGACACAGATACGCAGTATTTT.

The chain carries TRBV28 and TRBJ1-2; D not certain. The CDR3 runs to 13 residues. The V end was cut by 5 bases, the J end by 6 bases, with 13 bases between. Germline assignment: CDR1 MDHEN and CDR2 SYDVKM. The CDR3 sequence: CASSPPGLDGYTF. For the CDR3, the DNA is TGTGCCAGCAGTCCCCCCGGTCTTGATGGCTACACCTTC.

Note on this clone: This sample also contains other DNA sequences that code for the same CDR3. V is TRBV27 and J is TRBJ2-2; no definite D call. Per the germline V gene, CDR1 is MNHEY and CDR2 is SMNVEV (reference sequence). The CDR3 is 13 residues long. Deletions cut 0 bases from V and 11 bases from J, with 10 bases between. CDR3 residues: CASSLSGFGELFF. The DNA of the CDR3 is TGTGCCAGCAGTTTATCGGGATTTGGTGAGCTGTTTTTT.